These 12 T cell receptor beta chains were all obtained from the same sample, sequenced in a study of T cell repertoires in cytomegalovirus infection. Using its own MiXCR run on the reads, TCRdb lists one record per CDR3 protein. The sample includes 40,000 to 55,000 distinct CDR3 sequences, roughly 22% of them seen just once. The antigens of these receptors remain unknown. The source material was CD8+ T cells from cultured PBMCs, sampled from culture after CMV antigen stimulation. These receptor sequences come from a human donor in good health (CMV status not recorded). Some clones in this sample may be carry-over from other donors' samples.

The rearrangement joins TRBV6-6 to TRBJ2-3; unclear D gene. Trimming shortened V by 5 bases and J by 0 bases, and 12 bases separated the two germline ends. Germline assignment: CDR1 MNHNY and CDR2 SVGAGI (reference sequence). The CDR3 extends over 15 amino acids. The CDR3 loop reads CASSQRRVSTDTQYF. The CDR3, as DNA: TGTGCCAGCAGTCAGAGGAGAGTAAGCACAGATACGCAGTATTTT.

The chain uses TRBV19 and TRBJ1-1; 7 positions match TRBD1. This CDR3 is built from 16 residues. CDR1 and CDR2 (germline): LNHDA, SQIVND (reference sequence). With 5 bases clipped from V and 1 base from J, the junction kept 10 bases outside the gene matches. The CDR3 loop is CASSLITTGPNTEAFF. The CDR3 DNA reads as TGTGCCAGTAGTCTTATCACGACAGGGCCGAACACTGAAGCTTTCTTT.

This clonotype occurred a few times. V is TRBV6-6 and J is TRBJ2-7; weak D call: TRBD1 (5 bases). CDR1 MNHNY and CDR2 SVGAGI come from the germline V gene (reference sequence). Trimming pared 2 bases from V and 2 bases from J, leaving 10 bases between. The CDR3 is made up of 14 amino acids. The DNA of the CDR3 is TGTGCCAGCAGTTACGGGCAGGGTCCCTACGAGCAGTACTTC. Its protein is CASSYGQGPYEQYF.

This clonotype has just a few counts. The chain uses TRBV6-1 and TRBJ2-3; no clear D gene. This CDR3 has 17 amino acids. The germline V gene encodes CDR1 MNHNS and CDR2 SASEGT. V gave up 4 bases and J gave up 2 bases, with 19 bases separating them. The CDR3 spells CASSAYFTVKNTDTQYF. The DNA of the CDR3 is TGTGCCAGCAGTGCTTACTTCACCGTAAAGAACACAGATACGCAGTATTTT.

This clonotype was detected a few times. CDR3 protein: CASSLRLAGGMDTQYF. Written as DNA, the CDR3 is TGTGCCAGCAGCTTAAGGCTAGCGGGAGGGATGGATACGCAGTATTTT. V gene TRBV7-2 combines with J gene TRBJ2-3; 12 bases are shared with TRBD2. Germline trimming cut 2 bases from V and 6 bases from J; bases unmatched to any gene: 6. This CDR3 has 16 amino acids. Germline assignment: CDR1 SGHTA and CDR2 FQGNSA.

This clonotype was picked up many times. The chain is built from TRBV6-2 or TRBV6-3 and TRBJ2-1, with TRBD2 as a possible D gene (6 bases). Trimming pared 0 bases from V and 8 bases from J, leaving 14 bases between. The CDR3 sequence is 15 residues long. CDR1 is MNHEY and CDR2 is SVGEGT in the germline V gene. The CDR3 DNA follows: TGTGCCAGCAGTTACTCGAGCGAAAGCGGGTATGAGCAGTTCTTC. It is translated as CASSYSSESGYEQFF.

The chain uses TRBV5-3 and TRBJ2-1; D is unresolved. TRBV5-3 is assigned to the ORF class and has an uncertain function. V was clipped by 8 bases and J by 10 bases, with 16 bases between them. This CDR3 is 12 amino acids long. CDR3 in amino acids: CASIDGSREQFF. In DNA, the CDR3 is TGTGCCAGCATCGATGGGTCAAGGGAGCAGTTCTTC.

The chain combines TRBV12-5 with TRBJ2-6; 9 bases are shared with TRBD1. The V segment lost 1 base and the J segment 0 bases; nucleotides outside the gene matches: 22. Germline loops: CDR1 LGHNT, CDR2 FRNRAP. The CDR3 loop spans 24 amino acids. The CDR3 spells CASGLGPIGTGRIKGSSGANVLTF. In DNA, the CDR3 is TGTGCTAGTGGTTTGGGTCCCATCGGGACAGGGAGGATAAAAGGGAGCTCTGGGGCCAACGTCCTGACTTTC.

The chain links TRBV9 to TRBJ2-1, with TRBD1 matching over 7 bases. The trim removed 0 bases at V and 5 bases at J, leaving 8 bases unmatched. CDR1 is SGDLS, CDR2 YYNGEE, per germline. This CDR3 is 16 amino acids long. This CDR3 is CASSVGARTGNNEQFF. CDR3 DNA sequence: TGTGCCAGCAGCGTAGGTGCTCGGACAGGCAACAATGAGCAGTTCTTC.

This clonotype was counted a single time. This chain links TRBV5-1 with TRBJ2-1; TRBD1 matches at 7 bases. V dropped 5 bases and J dropped 14; count of bases not matched to a gene: 10. The CDR3 is made up of 12 amino acids. CDR1 is SGHRS and CDR2 is YFSETQ in the germline V gene. Here the CDR3 DNA reads TGCGCCAGCAGTTTCACAGGGGAAGAGGAGTTCTTC. Protein product: CASSFTGEEEFF.

The rearrangement links TRBV7-3 to TRBJ2-5, with TRBD1 as a possible D gene (6 bases). This CDR3 has 15 amino acids. V was shortened by 5 bases and J by 4 bases, with 17 bases between the two germline ends. Germline values: CDR1 SGHTA, CDR2 FQGTGA. CDR3 in amino acids: CASSPQGRTGETQYF. CDR3 coding DNA: TGTGCCAGCAGCCCTCAGGGGCGCACGGGAGAGACCCAGTACTTC.

This clonotype was seen a handful of times. J is TRBJ1-1 and V is TRBV28, with unresolved D. V was shortened by 3 bases and J by 5 bases, with 7 bases between the two germline ends. CDR1 MDHEN and CDR2 SYDVKM come from the germline V gene. This CDR3 has 12 residues. CDR3 sequence: CASSLWETEAFF. For the CDR3, the DNA is TGTGCCAGCAGTTTGTGGGAGACTGAAGCTTTCTTT. Using reference TRBV28 and TRBJ1-1 for the parts outside the CDR3, the full variable domain is DVKVTQSSRYLVKRTGEKVFLECVQDMDHENMFWYRQDPGLGLRLIYFSYDVKMKEKGDIPEGYSVSREKKERFSLILESASTNQTSMYLCASSLWETEAFFGQGTRLTVV.